This paragraph covers one T cell receptor beta chain sequence. Germline V lookup: CDR1 KGHSH, CDR2 LQKENI. This CDR3 has 14 amino acids. Trimming took off 2 bases at V and 1 base at J, with 9 bases between the two ends. These data belong to a study of T-cell memory formation after mild COVID-19. 5'RACE, which relied on constant-segment primers, yielded TCR alpha and TCR beta cDNA libraries carrying sample barcodes and UMIs. MiXCR was run by TCRdb on the 5' RACE reads, yielding one entry per CDR3 protein. In the table there are some 320,000 distinct CDR3 sequences, roughly an eighth of which are singletons.

Sequencing was done on a sample of PBMCs or a T cell subset sorted from them (not recorded which). The receptor's source is a man aged 18 to 29 who had mild COVID-19 (a few samples of this study predate the infection). Cell type and time point are not known. V gene TRBV18 combines with J gene TRBJ2-7; TRBD2 might be the D (6 bases). In DNA form, the CDR3 reads TGTGCCAGCTCACCAGCCGCGGGGTCCTACGAGCAGTACTTC. Its translation is CASSPAAGSYEQYF.